This section outlines one T cell receptor beta chain sequence together with its context. Its matching antigen is unknown. With 60 Vbeta and 13 Jbeta primers, the PCR was carried out. Assay used: immunoSEQ multiplex PCR; TCRdb lists only in-frame clones, some missing. The sample lists around 140,000 clones; approximately 84% were seen once. The data derive from a study of cytomegalovirus exposure and HLA in healthy donors. Study-wide context: About four fifths of 350 to 400 genotyped donors fell in the Caucasian-associated ancestry cluster. Study-level points and caveats: Among donors in an Asian-associated ancestry cluster, a later analysis reportedly found fewer N-insertions than the roughly 610-donor mean. In vitro confirmation showed three CMV-associated chains to be CMV antigen specific.

Healthy donors of bone marrow made up the group. CDR3 length equals 17 residues. V was pared by 5 bases and J by 2 bases, with 13 bases of the junction left unmatched. Germline V lookup: CDR1 SGHTA, CDR2 FQGTGA. This clonotype originated in a woman between 55 and 75 years old in good health and CMV-seropositive. The V call is TRBV7-3, the J call TRBJ2-7; 9 positions match TRBD2. The specimen was PBMCs. The CDR3 reads CASSPGAGLAGTYEQYF. The CDR3 DNA is TGTGCCAGCAGCCCGGGGGCGGGGCTAGCGGGAACCTACGAGCAGTACTTC.